These 8 T cell receptor beta chains were all obtained from the same sample, sequenced in a study of response to subunit inactivated influenza vaccine. TCRdb analysed the RT-PCR reads with MiXCR anew, one entry per CDR3 protein. Of 550,000 to 800,000 distinct CDR3 sequences in the sample, 11% to 15% were seen once. The sample consisted of PBMCs from blood, taken 14 to 15 days before vaccination. Source of these receptors: a man in his forties or fifties who received an inactivated influenza vaccine.

Turning to this clonotype: Just one base apart from a much larger clone, this may be a read error. The chain is built from TRBV6-1 and TRBJ2-7; 10 bases are shared with TRBD1. CDR1 and CDR2 from the germline V gene are MNHNS and SASEGT. V was pared by 6 bases and J by 2 bases, with 4 bases of the junction left unmatched. The length of the CDR3 is 14 residues. CDR3 protein: CASRSGTGAYEQYF. In nucleotides, the CDR3 is TGTGCCAGCAGATCCGGGACAGGGGCCTACGAGCAGTACTTC.

CDR3 loop: CASSYSAGQFF. DNA for the CDR3: TGTGCCAGCAGTTACTCGGCGGGCCAGTTCTTC. V and J are TRBV6-2 or TRBV6-3 and TRBJ2-1; D may be TRBD2 (5 bases). The CDR3 is made up of 11 amino acids. Germline V gives CDR1 MNHEY, CDR2 SVGEGT. V gave up 0 bases and J gave up 13 bases, with 7 bases separating them.

This clonotype was detected only a few times. A single base separates this from a much larger clone, so it may be a read error. CDR3 bases: TGTGCCAGCAGCCCCAGGGTGAATCAGCCCCAGCATTTT. Amino acids: CASSPRVNQPQHF. The V gene is TRBV6-6, the J gene TRBJ1-5, with D perhaps matching TRBD1 (5 bases). The CDR3 sequence is 13 residues long. Germline V gives CDR1 MNHNY, CDR2 SVGAGI (reference sequence). Trimming removed 6 bases at V and 4 bases at J, with 10 bases between.

The rearrangement links TRBV7-2 to TRBJ2-5; tentative D call: TRBD2 (5 bases). Deletions cut 0 bases from V and 5 bases from J, with 10 bases between. The germline CDR1 and CDR2 sequences are SGHTA and FQGNSA. CDR3 length equals 14 residues. The chain's CDR3 is CASSLAGSVETQYF. The CDR3 nucleotides read TGTGCCAGCAGCTTAGCTGGTAGCGTGGAGACCCAGTACTTC.

The rearrangement links TRBV4-2 to TRBJ2-5, with D possibly called TRBD1 or TRBD2 (6 bases each). V lost 2 bases and J lost 9, with 19 bases in between. This CDR3 spans 15 amino acids. The germline V gene has CDR1 LGHNA and CDR2 YNFKEQ. The CDR3 DNA sequence: TGTGCCAGCAGCCAACGGCCGGGGGCTGGGGAGGCCCAGTACTTC. Its translation: CASSQRPGAGEAQYF.

This clonotype was observed a few times. The chain joins TRBV4-2 to TRBJ2-1; D is possibly TRBD2 (6 bases). Trimming took 1 base from V and 2 from J, leaving 12 bases between them. The length of the CDR3 is 16 residues. Germline lookup yields CDR1 LGHNA and CDR2 YNFKEQ. CDR3 in DNA: TGTGCCAGCAGCCAAGCAAGCGGGCTGACCTACAATGAGCAGTTCTTC. Protein sequence: CASSQASGLTYNEQFF.

This clonotype was found many times. This sequence joins TRBV12-3 or TRBV12-4 and TRBJ1-5; D remains ambiguous. The ends were cut back, 7 bases at V and 0 bases at J, with 16 bases in the middle. This CDR3 spans 16 amino acids. The CDR3 sequence: CASNLNPANSNQPQHF. DNA for the CDR3: TGTGCCAGCAACCTAAACCCAGCGAATAGCAATCAGCCCCAGCATTTT.

The V call is TRBV30, the J call TRBJ2-1; D is ambiguous. V was shortened by 0 bases and J by 3 bases, with 9 bases between the two germline ends. From germline, CDR1 is GTSNPN and CDR2 SVGIG (reference sequence). This CDR3 region has 14 residues. This chain's CDR3 is CAWSVDRFYNEQFF. The CDR3 coding sequence is TGTGCCTGGAGTGTAGATAGGTTCTACAATGAGCAGTTCTTC.